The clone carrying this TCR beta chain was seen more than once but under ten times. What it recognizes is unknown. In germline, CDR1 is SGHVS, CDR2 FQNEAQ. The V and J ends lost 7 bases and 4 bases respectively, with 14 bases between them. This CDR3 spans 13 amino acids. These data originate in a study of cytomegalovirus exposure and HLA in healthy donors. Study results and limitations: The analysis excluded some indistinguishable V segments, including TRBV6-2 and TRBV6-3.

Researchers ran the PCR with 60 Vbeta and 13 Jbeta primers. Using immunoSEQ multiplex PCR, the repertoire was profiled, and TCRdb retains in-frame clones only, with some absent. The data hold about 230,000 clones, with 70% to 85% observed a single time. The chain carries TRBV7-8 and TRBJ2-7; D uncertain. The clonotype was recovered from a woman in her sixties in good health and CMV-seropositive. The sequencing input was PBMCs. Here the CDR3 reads CASNSEQAYEQYF. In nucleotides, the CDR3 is TGTGCCAGCAACTCAGAGCAGGCATACGAGCAGTACTTC.